This T cell receptor beta chain was recorded in a study of vaccination and CD4 T cells after COVID-19. As for the study in general: Convalescent patients gave post-COVID blood a median approximately 94 days post-diagnosis, range 35 to 161. The stimulating agents, overlapping spike peptides, came from SARS-CoV-2, HCoV-NL63, HCoV-OC43 and HCoV-229E.

Treatment given: approximately 10-day PBMC culture with coronavirus spike peptide pools or control peptides (ViraFEST assay). Isolation of CD4+ T cells by negative selection took place after roughly ten days of culture. The assay that was used to sequence DNA from cultured CD4+ T cells was the Oncomine TCR Beta short-read assay. CD4+ T cells were cultured, and genomic DNA was extracted from them. TCRdb analysed the PCR reads with MiXCR anew, one entry per CDR3 protein. The table lists some 16,000 distinct CDR3 sequences, 55% of them singletons. About this clonotype itself: The target antigen is unknown.

V was clipped by 0 bases and J by 0 bases, with 7 bases between them. This CDR3 region has 15 residues. Germline values: CDR1 SGDLS, CDR2 YYNGEE. The sample was CD4+ T cells from blood, cultured in vitro. This receptor was obtained from a human donor who had recovered from COVID-19. J is TRBJ2-1 and V is TRBV9; tentative D call: TRBD2 (5 bases). In DNA, the CDR3 is TGTGCCAGCAGCGTAGTGGGGAGCTCCTACAATGAGCAGTTCTTC. Protein product: CASSVVGSSYNEQFF.